The sequence of this TCR beta chain was determined in a study of regulatory T cells in long-lasting Graves disease. Researchers made TCR beta libraries by using iRepertoire HTBI primers and running Arm-PCR on CDR3 regions. TCRdb processed the multiplex PCR reads anew with MiXCR; each CDR3 protein has one entry. The data show fewer than 500,000 distinct CDR3 sequences, roughly 17% seen once. CDR1 is LGHNT, CDR2 FRNRAP, per germline. The CDR3 is made up of 16 amino acids. J was trimmed by 6 bases and V by 0 bases; bases with no gene match: 7. This clonotype was detected a few times. Time point: newly diagnosed GD, antithyroid drugs for less than 3 months. With RNA extracted from PBMCs as input, the TCR library was made. This sample was shared with a second study, whose subject was T cells in Graves' hyperthyroidism and ophthalmopathy. That work states: HTBI primers were the set used in a first-round RT-PCR of the TCR CDR3.

The rearrangement links TRBV12-5 to TRBJ2-2; TRBD2 agrees at 7 bases. The sample here was peripheral blood mononuclear cells (PBMCs), taken at new diagnosis, from a patient treated with antithyroid drugs. The origin of this receptor is a middle-aged man with Graves disease. CDR3 residues: CASGLVQGLGSGELFF. DNA of the CDR3: TGTGCTAGTGGTTTGGTACAAGGACTAGGGTCCGGGGAGCTGTTTTTT.